The TCR beta chain under discussion was sequenced for a study of shared clonotypes between healthy human individuals. As originally analysed: Junction-only sequences produced by ImmunoSEQ had no quality scores, so filtering differed. TCRdb's table, derived via immunoSEQ multiplex PCR, lists solely in-frame clones and lacks some. The DNA gave D and trimming, while V, J and clone size come from that table. The data show more than 1.2 million clones, with approximately 98.5% seen just once and 0.3% to 0.45% held by the top ten. The donors were all Caucasian adults (living in Nashville, Tennessee). As concerns this clone: Other DNA sequences in the sample encode the same CDR3.

Germline CDR1 reads LGHNA; CDR2 reads YSLEER. The CDR3 length is 14 residues. V dropped 0 bases and J dropped 4 bases, with 10 bases sitting between them. The sequencing sample was made of naive CD4+ T cells sorted from blood. The subset here: CD45RA+ positively selected. This sequence originates from a man aged 30 to 39 in good health. The chain has TRBV4-3 and TRBJ2-7, with TRBD2 as a possible D gene (5 bases). The CDR3 bases are TGCGCCAGCAGCCAAGATGTACGGGGATACGAGCAGTACTTC. Amino acid sequence: CASSQDVRGYEQYF.